Below, 5 T cell receptor beta chains from the same sample are listed, as sequenced in a study of cytotoxic CD8 clonotypes in ibrutinib-treated CLL. Here immunoSEQ multiplex PCR was the method, and the copy in TCRdb shows in-frame clones only, minus some. The sample includes roughly 150,000 clones, approximately 77% seen only once; the top ten take around 2.1%. Specimen: PBMCs, collected after 12 months of ibrutinib treatment. These receptors were collected from a human donor with chronic lymphocytic leukemia.

This chain connects TRBV12-5 to TRBJ2-1; TRBD2 is a possible D gene (7 bases). Between the trimmed V and J ends, which lost 2 bases and 4 bases, there was a span of 12 bases. This CDR3 is 15 amino acids long. Germline CDR1 and CDR2: LGHNT and FRNRAP. CDR3 DNA: TGTGCTAGTGGTTTGTGGGGGGGCGGGTACAATGAGCAGTTCTTC. As protein: CASGLWGGGYNEQFF. The entire variable domain, with the rest obtained from reference TRBV12-5 and TRBJ2-1, is as follows: DARVTQTPRHKVTEMGQEVTMRCQPILGHNTVFWYRQTMMQGLELLAYFRNRAPLDDSGMPKDRFSAEMPDATLATLKIQPSEPRDSAVYFCASGLWGGGYNEQFFGPGTRLTVL.

The chain joins TRBV4-2 to TRBJ1-2; no firm D call. The CDR3 totals 15 residues. The germline gives CDR1 LGHNA, CDR2 YNFKEQ. The ends were cut back, 4 bases at V and 4 bases at J, with 16 bases in the middle. The CDR3 DNA is TGTGCCAGCAGCCCAACCTTGGTGGGGAGCTATGGCTACACCTTC. Encoded protein: CASSPTLVGSYGYTF.

The chain is built from TRBV18 and TRBJ2-3, with D uncertain. V was cut by 10 bases and J by 5 bases, with 10 bases left in between. This CDR3 comprises 11 residues. The germline gives CDR1 KGHSH, CDR2 LQKENI. In DNA, the CDR3 is TGTGCCACTACACCGGGAGATACGCAGTATTTT. This sequence encodes CATTPGDTQYF.

The rearrangement joins TRBV9 to TRBJ2-1; D is unclear. The CDR3 runs to 13 residues. Deletions cut 3 bases from V and 10 bases from J, with 14 bases between. Per germline, CDR1 SGDLS and CDR2 YYNGEE. CDR3 in DNA: TGTGCCAGCAGCGGAACCATCTTGGGAGAGCAGTTCTTC. Amino acid sequence: CASSGTILGEQFF.

The V call is TRBV5-1, the J call TRBJ2-5, with D perhaps matching TRBD1 (5 bases). The ends were cut back, 0 bases at V and 2 bases at J, with 14 bases in the middle. The CDR3 covers 16 residues. Germline values: CDR1 SGHRS, CDR2 YFSETQ. The CDR3 DNA is TGCGCCAGCAGCTTGGGGATCGGTGCAGGGCAAGAGACCCAGTACTTC. Its translation is CASSLGIGAGQETQYF.